These 26 T cell receptor beta chains originate from one sample sequenced in a study of OX40 agonist ivuxolimab in advanced cancers. Measured with immunoSEQ multiplex PCR; TCRdb has only the in-frame clones, and not every one. Among 70,000 to 85,000 clones listed, 88% were seen once. The specimen comprised CD4+ or CD8+ T cells sorted from blood, sampled in a trial of the OX40 agonist ivuxolimab. These receptors were obtained from an adult with an advanced solid tumor such as melanoma, head and neck, liver or kidney cancer.

The J gene is TRBJ2-7, the V gene TRBV7-9; 7 bases align to TRBD1. Germline CDR1 reads SEHNR; CDR2 reads FQNEAQ (reference sequence). The CDR3 length is 14 residues. V lost 5 bases and J lost 1; bases outside the gene matches: 5. CDR3 protein: CASSKPGQSYEQYF. In nucleotides, the CDR3 is TGTGCCAGCAGCAAGCCGGGACAGTCCTACGAGCAGTACTTC.

V is TRBV19 and J is TRBJ1-1; D is unresolved. This CDR3 region has 13 residues. Germline V gives CDR1 LNHDA, CDR2 SQIVND (reference sequence). V was shortened by 3 bases and J by 2 bases, with 7 bases between the two germline ends. The CDR3 nucleotides are TGTGCCAGTAGTATGGGGTTAAACACTGAAGCTTTCTTT. Amino acid sequence: CASSMGLNTEAFF.

The V gene is TRBV5-8, the J gene TRBJ2-1, with 11 bases fitting TRBD2. The CDR3 length is 17 residues. V gave up 3 bases and J gave up 6 bases; unmatched junction bases: 11. The germline V gene has CDR1 SGHTS and CDR2 YDEGEE. The CDR3 DNA follows: TGTGCCAGCAGCTCAAGCGTAACTAGCGGGGGTCGCAATGAGCAGTTCTTC. It translates to CASSSSVTSGGRNEQFF.

This clone was seen a few times. The chain combines TRBV30 with TRBJ1-1; D ambiguous. The germline gives CDR1 GTSNPN, CDR2 SVGIG (reference sequence). The CDR3 runs 11 residues. V was pared by 2 bases and J by 10 bases, with 11 bases between. DNA of the CDR3: TGTGCCTGGAGTATACGGGAGGCAGCTTTCTTT. Translation: CAWSIREAAFF.

In its sample, this clone was seen once. The chain combines TRBV11-3 with TRBJ2-1, with TRBD2 identical over 9 bases. The CDR3 loop spans 15 amino acids. Germline-derived CDR1 and CDR2 are SGHNT and YENEEA. After removal of 3 bases from V and 4 bases from J, the junction contained 4 bases not matched to a gene. The CDR3 sequence is CASSFETSGYNEQFF. The CDR3 DNA reads as TGTGCCAGCAGCTTCGAGACTAGCGGTTACAATGAGCAGTTCTTC.

The chain links TRBV14 to TRBJ1-3; perhaps TRBD1 as D (5 bases). The CDR3 contains 15 residues. V was clipped by 1 base and J by 2 bases, with 9 bases between them. From germline, CDR1 is SGHDN and CDR2 FVKESK. DNA of the CDR3: TGTGCCAGCAGCCAAGGGGGGATTGCTGGAAACACCATATATTTT. Translation: CASSQGGIAGNTIYF.

The chain couples TRBV10-3 to TRBJ2-5; the D call may be TRBD1 or TRBD2 (6 bases each). The V gene's germline CDR1 is ENHRY and CDR2 SYGVKD. This CDR3 is 14 amino acids long. The V and J ends lost 0 bases and 5 bases respectively, with 10 bases between them. CDR3 coding DNA: TGTGCCATCAGTGAGTCGTTAGGGGGGGAGACCCAGTACTTC. This sequence encodes CAISESLGGETQYF.

This chain joins TRBV7-2 and TRBJ2-7, with D hard to call. V dropped 1 base and J dropped 6 bases, with 4 bases sitting between them. The CDR3 contains 11 residues. From germline, CDR1 is SGHTA and CDR2 FQGNSA. The CDR3 coding sequence is TGTGCCAGCAGCTTAGAAACCGAGCAGTACTTC. It encodes CASSLETEQYF.

The V call is TRBV7-9, the J call TRBJ2-5; 10 bases are shared with TRBD2. This CDR3 is 16 amino acids long. CDR1 is SEHNR, CDR2 FQNEAQ, per germline (reference sequence). With V trimmed by 4 bases and J by 4 bases, 9 bases remained unmatched. The CDR3 reads CASSSLLAGGSETQYF. The CDR3 nucleotides are TGTGCCAGCAGCTCCCTCTTAGCGGGAGGATCAGAGACCCAGTACTTC.

The sample holds a few counts of this clone. This rearrangement joins TRBV29-1 to TRBJ1-1; 12 positions match TRBD1. The CDR3 has 13 amino acids. V was pared by 6 bases and J by 10 bases, with 9 bases of the junction left unmatched. Per the germline V gene, CDR1 is SQVTM and CDR2 is ANQGSEA. The CDR3, as DNA: TGCAGCGTCTCCGCGGGGACAGGGGGCGTAGCTTTCTTT. Protein: CSVSAGTGGVAFF.

V and J are TRBV7-2 and TRBJ2-6; the match to TRBD1 covers 7 bases. The CDR3 totals 17 residues. The V gene end was trimmed by 1 base and the J gene end by 0 bases; junction bases not matched to a gene: 3. Looked up from germline, CDR1 is SGHTA and CDR2 is FQGNSA. The DNA for the CDR3 is TGTGCCAGCAGCTTAGGTGGGACAGACTCTGGGGCCAACGTCCTGACTTTC. Its translation is CASSLGGTDSGANVLTF. Using reference TRBV7-2 and TRBJ2-6 for the parts outside the CDR3, the full variable domain is GAGVSQSPSNKVTEKGKDVELRCDPISGHTALYWYRQSLGQGLEFLIYFQGNSAPDKSGLPSDRFSAERTGGSVSTLTIQRTQQEDSAVYLCASSLGGTDSGANVLTFGAGSRLTVL.

This chain joins TRBV5-1 and TRBJ2-2, with D unclear. Per the germline V gene, CDR1 is SGHRS and CDR2 is YFSETQ. V was clipped by 4 bases and J by 1 base, with 11 bases between them. The CDR3 sequence is 15 residues long. CDR3 in DNA: TGCGCCAGCAGCACGTTACAGAAGAACACCGGGGAGCTGTTTTTT. Translated, it gives CASSTLQKNTGELFF.

The V and J genes are TRBV19 and TRBJ2-3; D unresolved. With 3 bases removed from V and 2 bases from J, the gap between germline ends came to 6 bases. The CDR3 totals 13 residues. Germline assignment: CDR1 LNHDA and CDR2 SQIVND (reference sequence). Here the CDR3 DNA reads TGTGCCAGTAGTATCGGCAACACAGATACGCAGTATTTT. This encodes CASSIGNTDTQYF. The full variable domain, its missing parts supplied by reference TRBV19 and TRBJ2-3, is DGGITQSPKYLFRKEGQNVTLSCEQNLNHDAMYWYRQDPGQGLRLIYYSQIVNDFQKGDIAEGYSVSREKKESFPLTVTSAQKNPTAFYLCASSIGNTDTQYFGPGTRLTVL.

The gene calls are TRBV11-3 and TRBJ2-4; 7 nucleotides agree with TRBD1. V trimming: 5 bases; J trimming: 0 bases; junction bases outside the gene matches: 10. This CDR3 contains 17 residues. The germline V gene encodes CDR1 SGHNT and CDR2 YENEEA. In DNA form, the CDR3 reads TGTGCCAGCAGCGCAGCGACAGGGATGCTAGCCAAAAACATTCAGTACTTC. Its protein is CASSAATGMLAKNIQYF.

V gene TRBV27 combines with J gene TRBJ1-2, with 7 bases lining up with TRBD1. CDR1 and CDR2 from the germline V gene are MNHEY and SMNVEV (reference sequence). CDR3 length equals 13 residues. The J segment lost 0 bases and the V segment lost 9 bases, leaving 4 bases of the junction unmatched. CDR3 in DNA: TGTGCCAGTAGGGACAGCGCTAACTATGGCTACACCTTC. This translates into CASRDSANYGYTF.

The table lists this clone with a count of one. The J gene is TRBJ1-1, the V gene TRBV6-1; D uncertain. The germline V and J ends were trimmed by 2 bases and 2 bases, with 15 bases remaining between them. CDR3 length: 16 residues. Germline loops: CDR1 MNHNS, CDR2 SASEGT. CDR3 in amino acids: CASSEPQHQINTEAFF. DNA of the CDR3: TGTGCCAGCAGTGAACCTCAACACCAAATTAACACTGAAGCTTTCTTT.

The J gene is TRBJ1-3, the V gene TRBV10-1, with a tentative D call TRBD1 (5 bases). Trimming pared 8 bases from V and 0 bases from J, leaving 14 bases between. Germline CDR1 is WNHNN and CDR2 is SYGVQD (reference sequence). This CDR3 has 15 amino acids. The CDR3 is CASARDGSSGNTIYF. The DNA for the CDR3 is TGCGCCAGCGCCCGGGACGGATCCTCTGGAAACACCATATATTTT.

The CDR3, as DNA: TGTGCCAGCAGCTTCAGGGGGACTGGCACAGATACGCAGTATTTT. This translates into CASSFRGTGTDTQYF. This chain connects TRBV7-9 to TRBJ2-3; D possibly corresponds to TRBD1 (7 bases). Germline CDR1 is SEHNR and CDR2 is FQNEAQ (reference sequence). The CDR3 covers 15 residues. V was shortened by 3 bases and J by 1 base, with 11 bases between the two germline ends. The variable domain in full, completed from reference TRBV7-9 and TRBJ2-3, reads DTGVSQNPRHKITKRGQNVTFRCDPISEHNRLYWYRQTLGQGPEFLTYFQNEAQLEKSRLLSDRFSAERPKGSFSTLEIQRTEQGDSAMYLCASSFRGTGTDTQYFGPGTRLTVL.

CDR3 in amino acids: CASRARRGDARYNEQFF. CDR3 nucleotides: TGTGCCAGCAGAGCTCGCAGAGGGGACGCGAGATACAATGAGCAGTTCTTC. This chain uses TRBV27 with TRBJ2-1; D might be TRBD1 or TRBD2, each matching 5 bases. Per germline, CDR1 MNHEY and CDR2 SMNVEV (reference sequence). The CDR3 is 17 residues long. V lost 6 bases, J lost 4 bases, and 22 bases lay in between.

This chain links TRBV11-3 with TRBJ1-2, with a weak D call TRBD1 (6 bases). V shed 4 bases and J shed 5 bases, with 17 bases lying between them. Germline assignment: CDR1 SGHNT and CDR2 YENEEA. The CDR3 is made up of 15 amino acids. The CDR3 here is CASSSRQALFYGYTF. CDR3 nucleotide sequence: TGTGCCAGCAGCTCTCGACAGGCGCTTTTTTATGGCTACACCTTC.

This rearrangement joins TRBV11-3 to TRBJ1-2; 8 bases fit TRBD1. The CDR3 totals 16 residues. The germline V gene has CDR1 SGHNT and CDR2 YENEEA. With 2 bases clipped from V and 6 bases from J, the junction kept 11 bases outside the gene matches. CDR3 DNA: TGTGCCAGCAGCTTAAGAGGGACAGGCCAAGAGGATGGCTACACCTTC. Translation gives CASSLRGTGQEDGYTF.

The chain combines TRBV28 with TRBJ2-2, with D uncertain. V was pared by 6 bases and J by 3 bases, with 11 bases between. Per the germline V gene, CDR1 is MDHEN and CDR2 is SYDVKM. The CDR3 has 14 residues. This chain's CDR3 is CASRSGQDTGELFF. In DNA, the CDR3 is TGTGCCAGCAGAAGTGGGCAGGACACCGGGGAGCTGTTTTTT.

With regard to this clone: A read error may produce the germline difference seen at one junction end. The chain couples TRBV5-3 to TRBJ1-2; D is undetermined. TRBV5-3 is noted as an ORF with a role that remains uncertain. The CDR3 is 12 residues long. The CDR3 loop reads CASSLDAGGYTF. The CDR3, as DNA: TGTGCCAGCAGCTTAGACGCGGGTGGCTACACCTTC.

This clone has more than one count but fewer than ten. This chain links TRBV28 with TRBJ2-1; D may match TRBD1 or TRBD2 (5 bases each). Germline lookup yields CDR1 MDHEN and CDR2 SYDVKM. The V and J ends lost 2 bases and 13 bases respectively, with 9 bases between them. The CDR3 covers 11 residues. CDR3 DNA sequence: TGTGCCAGCAGTTTACGGGACCCTCAGTTCTTC. Translating gives CASSLRDPQFF. The whole variable domain, remainder taken from reference TRBV28 and TRBJ2-1, is DVKVTQSSRYLVKRTGEKVFLECVQDMDHENMFWYRQDPGLGLRLIYFSYDVKMKEKGDIPEGYSVSREKKERFSLILESASTNQTSMYLCASSLRDPQFFGPGTRLTVL.

This clone appeared a single time. This rearrangement joins TRBV13 to TRBJ2-3, with 8 bases fitting TRBD2. J lost 4 bases, V lost 1 base, and 19 bases had no gene match. The CDR3 consists of 20 residues. Germline V lookup: CDR1 PRHDT, CDR2 FYEKMQ (reference sequence). The CDR3 nucleotides read TGTGCCAGCAGCTTAGCGGATATGGCTAGCGGGCGTTGGGGGGCAGATACGCAGTATTTT. This translates into CASSLADMASGRWGADTQYF.

The chain combines TRBV30 with TRBJ1-2; possibly TRBD1 for D (6 bases). The length of the CDR3 is 15 residues. The V gene's germline CDR1 is GTSNPN and CDR2 SVGIG (reference sequence). V lost 4 bases, J lost 2 bases, and 17 bases lay in between. As DNA, the CDR3 is TGTGCCTGGACGGGACATCTGGAACCAAACTATGGCTACACCTTC. This translates into CAWTGHLEPNYGYTF.